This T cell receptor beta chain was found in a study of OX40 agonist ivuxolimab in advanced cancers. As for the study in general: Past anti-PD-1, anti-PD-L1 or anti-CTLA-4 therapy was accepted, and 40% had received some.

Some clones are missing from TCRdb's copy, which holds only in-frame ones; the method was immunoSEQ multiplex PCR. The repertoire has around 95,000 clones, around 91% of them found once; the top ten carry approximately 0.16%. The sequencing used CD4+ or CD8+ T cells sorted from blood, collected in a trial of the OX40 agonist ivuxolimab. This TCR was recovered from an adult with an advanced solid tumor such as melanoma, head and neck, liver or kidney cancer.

CDR3 loop: CAISGGQQETQYF. The CDR3, as DNA: TGTGCCATCAGTGGAGGGCAGCAAGAGACCCAGTACTTC. The J gene is TRBJ2-5, the V gene TRBV10-3, with D possibly matching TRBD2 (5 bases). Trimming removed 4 bases at V and 2 bases at J, with 8 bases between. Germline loops: CDR1 ENHRY, CDR2 SYGVKD. This CDR3 is built from 13 residues.